This T cell receptor beta chain was sequenced in a study of T cells in localized non-small cell lung cancer (TCRdb year 2020). For context, the study as a whole: The study examined T cell repertoires in 200 to 250 patients with early-stage NSCLC and compared tumors with uninvolved tumor-adjacent lungs. The cohort comprised 200 to 300 treatment-naïve NSCLC patients with resected, localized lung tumors. A mean age of roughly 66 years was recorded for the NSCLC patients, of whom around 120 were male and over 100 were female. The full study reports these points: Because multi-region tumor sequencing was not performed, intratumor heterogeneity could not be ruled out. Uninvolved tumor-adjacent lung showed the highest T cell clonality, higher than tumor, which suggests more focused antigenic responses in the uninvolved tumor-adjacent lung. Because of the exploratory design, TCR variables were selected using unadjusted p-values without false-discovery rate correction. Higher blood T cell density associated with longer overall survival, while higher adjacent-lung clonality associated with shorter survival. A median of approximately 62 of the top 100 tumor clones turned up in the paired uninvolved adjacent lung, and around 27 of those clones also ranked among the top 100 of that same adjacent lung.

The immunoSEQ Assay was used to sequence TCR beta CDR3 regions from DNA. The original pipeline was this. T cell density was computed as TCR beta template counts normalized to usable DNA estimated by amplifying housekeeping genes. Richness was estimated with the preseqR package, extrapolating to 400,000 templates for PBMC samples and 120,000 templates for tissue samples. Clonality was defined as one minus Pielou's evenness. Tissue-enriched TCRs were identified through differential abundance testing performed on productive amino-acid clonotypes, with a minimum total count of 5 and an alpha of 0.1. The Jaccard Index and the Morisita Overlap Index were used to quantify repertoire overlap between compartments. GLIPH clustered TCR beta CDR3s with public tetramer-defined viral CDR3s; viral motifs required at least three viral sequences plus V-gene enrichment. This immuneACCESS table, as held by TCRdb, lists in-frame sequences with V and J called but not all clones. Of the missing ones, under half trace to an unresolved V gene in checked studies; the others have no known cause. V, J and clone size derive from that table, while D and trimming were established from the DNA sequence. This sample is represented by 25,000 to 30,000 clones; roughly four fifths of them were singletons. About 5.3% of the sample is in the top ten clones.

At diagnosis, peripheral blood, uninvolved tumor-adjacent lung and tumor were collected and were preserved as a mix of fresh-frozen and FFPE material. Blood samples were analyzed as peripheral blood mononuclear cells for TCR repertoire profiling. Remarks on this clone: The antigen this receptor binds is unknown. Base quality data are lacking; no much larger clone is found one base away.

Spanning cysteine to phenylalanine, the CDR3 consists of 15 amino acids. The kept DNA is CDR3 alone, 45 bases in frame from the first base. For this chain, trimming is 5 bases at the V end and 8 bases at the J end, and the number of junction bases without a gene match is 11. Reading the germline V gene gives CDR1 SGHNT and CDR2 YENEEA. In this chain, TRBV11-3 is recombined with TRBJ2-1; TRBD2 agrees with 8 junctional bases. This clonotype was obtained from a man aged 40 to 70 with stage III lung adenocarcinoma. Sequencing was performed on peripheral blood mononuclear cells, taken before any cancer treatment. The CDR3 protein: CASSPSGRVRDEQFF. The DNA sequence reads TGTGCCAGCAGCCCGAGCGGGAGAGTTAGGGATGAGCAGTTCTTC.